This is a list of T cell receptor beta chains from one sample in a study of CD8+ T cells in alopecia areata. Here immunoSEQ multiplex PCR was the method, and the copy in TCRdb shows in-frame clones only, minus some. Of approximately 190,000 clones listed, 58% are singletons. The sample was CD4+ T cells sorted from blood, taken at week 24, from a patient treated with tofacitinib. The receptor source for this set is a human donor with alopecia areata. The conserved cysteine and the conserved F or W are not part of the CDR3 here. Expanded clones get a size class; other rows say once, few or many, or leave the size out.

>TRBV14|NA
ASSQVFQDNEQF
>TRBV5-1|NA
ASSLNWENTEAF
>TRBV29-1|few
SVGGGLGTDTQY
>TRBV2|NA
ASSDSGTGKQH
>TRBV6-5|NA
ASRRGLYNEQF
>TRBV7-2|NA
ASSPNTLPGFGYT
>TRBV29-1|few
SVGLAGGHNEQF
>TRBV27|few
ASSLDRVNTEAF
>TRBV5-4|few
ASSLGLAGGNQETQY
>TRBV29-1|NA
SVGPQGISTYGYT